Below are 27 T cell receptor beta chains sequenced from a single sample in a study of chemoradiotherapy in HPV16-positive cancers. Assay used: immunoSEQ multiplex PCR; TCRdb lists only in-frame clones, some missing. The sample shows about 16,000 clones, about nine tenths of them seen only once. Sequenced material: blood, taken from a patient who underwent chemoradiotherapy. The receptors here all came from a human donor with HPV-associated anogenital cancer.

The rearrangement joins TRBV14 to TRBJ1-2; TRBD1 aligns across 7 bases. Trimming cost V 4 bases and J 1 base; bases outside gene matches: 12. This CDR3 has 17 amino acids. Germline-derived CDR1 and CDR2 are SGHDN and FVKESK. As DNA, the CDR3 is TGTGCCAGCAGCCGGACGGGACAGAAGAAGTTTAACTATGGCTACACCTTC. It translates to CASSRTGQKKFNYGYTF.

This chain joins TRBV5-1 and TRBJ1-1; D is perhaps TRBD1 (6 bases). CDR1 is SGHRS, CDR2 YFSETQ, per germline. With 4 bases removed from V and 0 bases from J, the gap between germline ends came to 13 bases. This CDR3 spans 15 amino acids. CDR3 sequence: CASSNNQGLNTEAFF. CDR3 DNA: TGCGCCAGCAGCAACAACCAGGGGTTGAACACTGAAGCTTTCTTT.

The genes are TRBV5-4 and TRBJ2-7; 13 bases match TRBD2. Germline V gene lookup returns CDR1 SGHNT and CDR2 YYREEE (reference sequence). V lost 4 bases and J lost 2; bases outside the gene matches: 9. The CDR3 totals 17 residues. CDR3 region: CASSPRTSGSPPYEQYF. The CDR3 nucleotides are TGTGCCAGCAGCCCCCGGACTAGCGGGAGCCCTCCCTACGAGCAGTACTTC.

The chain joins TRBV7-9 to TRBJ2-7; TRBD1 matches at 9 bases. V shed 3 bases, J shed 5 bases, and the junction held 5 bases outside the gene matches. Germline CDR1 reads SEHNR; CDR2 reads FQNEAQ (reference sequence). The CDR3 runs to 14 residues. The CDR3, as DNA: TGTGCCAGCAGCTTGGGGACAGGGACTGACGAGCAGTACTTC. This encodes CASSLGTGTDEQYF.

V is TRBV6-1 and J is TRBJ1-5, with D unresolved. This CDR3 region has 12 residues. Between the trimmed V and J ends, which lost 1 base and 5 bases, there was a span of 3 bases. The germline V gene has CDR1 MNHNS and CDR2 SASEGT. CDR3 DNA: TGTGCCAGCAGTGAAGTTGATCAGCCCCAGCATTTT. It encodes CASSEVDQPQHF.

V gene TRBV6-1 combines with J gene TRBJ2-3; D not certain. CDR1 MNHNS and CDR2 SASEGT come from the germline V gene. The CDR3 has 15 amino acids. Trimming removed 2 bases from V and 4 bases from J, with 13 bases in between. CDR3 sequence: CASSEIIRPADTQYF. The CDR3 coding sequence is TGTGCCAGCAGTGAAATCATTAGGCCGGCAGATACGCAGTATTTT.

The chain joins TRBV5-4 to TRBJ2-5, with 10 bases matching TRBD2. V was clipped by 0 bases and J by 5 bases; unmatched bases: 4. Germline V gene sequence: CDR1 SGHNT, CDR2 YYREEE (reference sequence). The CDR3 length is 15 residues. The CDR3 region has the DNA TGTGCCAGCAGCTTGGGCAGCGGGAGGGGGGAGACCCAGTACTTC. It is translated as CASSLGSGRGETQYF.

V is TRBV28 and J is TRBJ1-1; 9 bases fit TRBD1. The CDR3 covers 16 residues. Trimming cost V 6 bases and J 1 base; bases outside gene matches: 9. The germline V gene has CDR1 MDHEN and CDR2 SYDVKM. The CDR3: CASRWDRAFENTEAFF. The CDR3 DNA reads as TGTGCCAGCAGGTGGGACAGGGCATTCGAGAACACTGAAGCTTTCTTT.

This CDR3 is CASRETGANYGYTF. For the CDR3, the DNA is TGTGCCAGCAGAGAGACAGGGGCTAACTATGGCTACACCTTC. J is TRBJ1-2 and V is TRBV6-5, with TRBD1 identical over 8 bases. CDR3 length equals 14 residues. CDR1 is MNHEY, CDR2 SVGAGI, per germline. The junction had 3 bases not matched to a gene; V was cut back by 6 bases and J by 0 bases.

In regard to this clone: A junction end diverges from the germline sequence, so it may reflect a read error. The chain combines TRBV27 with TRBJ2-5; D is undetermined. This CDR3 spans 13 amino acids. The germline V gene has CDR1 MNHEY and CDR2 SMNVEV (reference sequence). CDR3 residues: CASSLGPQQTQYF. The CDR3 region has the DNA TGTGCCAGCAGTTTGGGTCCCCAACAGACCCAGTACTTC.

The chain is built from TRBV5-1 and TRBJ2-1; TRBD2 matches 7 bases. Germline V CDR1 and CDR2: SGHRS, YFSETQ. The CDR3 totals 15 residues. V lost 0 bases, J lost 9 bases, and 9 bases stayed unmatched. The CDR3 sequence: CASSLGVGGSGEQFF. For the CDR3, the DNA is TGCGCCAGCAGCTTGGGCGTCGGGGGGAGTGGTGAGCAGTTCTTC. The full variable domain, rest sourced from reference TRBV5-1 and TRBJ2-1, is KAGVTQTPRYLIKTRGQQVTLSCSPISGHRSVSWYQQTPGQGLQFLFEYFSETQRNKGNFPGRFSGRQFSNSRSEMNVSTLELGDSALYLCASSLGVGGSGEQFFGPGTRLTVL.

This chain uses TRBV6-1 with TRBJ1-1; 7 bases are shared with TRBD1. The CDR3 extends over 16 amino acids. Trimming took 3 bases from V and 5 from J; bases not matched to a gene: 12. Germline V lookup: CDR1 MNHNS, CDR2 SASEGT. CDR3 region: CASSEGRQGWGTEAFF. The CDR3 region has the DNA TGTGCCAGCAGTGAGGGTAGACAGGGTTGGGGGACTGAAGCTTTCTTT.

The CDR3: CASSLSGNRLSSYEQYF. CDR3 nucleotide sequence: TGTGCCAGCAGTTTATCGGGGAACAGGTTGAGCTCCTACGAGCAGTACTTC. The rearrangement joins TRBV27 to TRBJ2-7, with D perhaps TRBD1 (5 bases). From germline, CDR1 is MNHEY and CDR2 SMNVEV (reference sequence). The CDR3 is 17 residues long. Trimming cost V 0 bases and J 0 bases, with 15 bases left between them.

The V and J genes are TRBV4-1 and TRBJ2-3, with 8 bases lining up with TRBD1. Germline assignment: CDR1 MGHRA and CDR2 YSYEKL. This CDR3 spans 18 amino acids. V gave up 0 bases and J gave up 1 base; unmatched junction bases: 9. CDR3 in amino acids: CASSQDNRGLGGTDTQYF. The CDR3 DNA follows: TGCGCCAGCAGCCAAGATAACAGGGGGTTAGGGGGCACAGATACGCAGTATTTT.

This chain joins TRBV19 and TRBJ1-5, with D tentatively TRBD1 (5 bases). The V gene lost 5 bases and the J gene lost 2 bases, with 13 bases spanning the gap. The CDR3 is 15 amino acids. From germline, CDR1 is LNHDA and CDR2 SQIVND (reference sequence). CDR3 DNA sequence: TGTGCCAGTAGTCTCGACAGCGGGGGCAATCAGCCCCAGCATTTT. This codes for CASSLDSGGNQPQHF.

This chain links TRBV28 with TRBJ2-7; 11 bases match TRBD2. CDR1 is MDHEN and CDR2 is SYDVKM in the germline V gene. V gave up 4 bases and J gave up 2 bases; unmatched junction bases: 7. The CDR3 covers 16 residues. CDR3 protein: CASSSPGTSGTYEQYF. The CDR3 coding sequence is TGTGCCAGCAGTTCCCCCGGGACTAGCGGAACCTACGAGCAGTACTTC.

The chain employs TRBV5-1 and TRBJ2-2, with D perhaps TRBD1 (7 bases). Trimming removed 5 bases at V and 2 bases at J, with 13 bases between. Germline V gene sequence: CDR1 SGHRS, CDR2 YFSETQ. The CDR3 is made up of 15 amino acids. CDR3 nucleotide sequence: TGCGCCAGCAGGGTGACAGGGACTAACACCGGGGAGCTGTTTTTT. Translated, it gives CASRVTGTNTGELFF.

The CDR3 loop is CASSFSGDRYEQYF. Here the CDR3 DNA reads TGTGCCAGCAGTTTTAGCGGAGACCGATACGAGCAGTACTTC. This chain links TRBV28 with TRBJ2-7, with D perhaps TRBD2 (6 bases). Trimming cost V 3 bases and J 4 bases, with 13 bases left between them. Per the germline V gene, CDR1 is MDHEN and CDR2 is SYDVKM. The length of the CDR3 is 14 residues.

The chain joins TRBV19 to TRBJ1-2; D is perhaps TRBD1 (5 bases). The CDR3 extends over 13 amino acids. Trimming removed 7 bases at V and 9 bases at J, with 18 bases between. Germline assignment: CDR1 LNHDA and CDR2 SQIVND (reference sequence). CDR3 sequence reads: CASNQDPQGRYTF. CDR3 nucleotides: TGTGCCAGTAATCAAGACCCCCAGGGACGCTACACCTTC.

The chain employs TRBV25-1 and TRBJ2-3, with no clear D. V was clipped by 3 bases and J by 2 bases, with 9 bases between them. This CDR3 has 14 amino acids. Germline CDR1 MGHDK, CDR2 SYGVNS. In nucleotides, the CDR3 is TGTGCCAGCAGTGAGTACAGCCTCACAGATACGCAGTATTTT. Amino acid sequence: CASSEYSLTDTQYF.

The V call is TRBV6-1, the J call TRBJ2-5; D is possibly TRBD2 (5 bases). Germline V CDR1 and CDR2: MNHNS, SASEGT. The CDR3 has 14 amino acids. V lost 8 bases and J lost 5, with 18 bases in between. The CDR3 bases are TGTGCCAGCGAGAATATCCACTCGGGGGAGACCCAGTACTTC. Translated: CASENIHSGETQYF.

The J gene is TRBJ2-7, the V gene TRBV30, with 11 bases fitting TRBD1. In germline, CDR1 is GTSNPN, CDR2 SVGIG (reference sequence). The CDR3 loop spans 15 amino acids. V lost 2 bases to trimming and J lost 1 base; unmatched junction nucleotides: 4. The CDR3 here is CAWSMGTGGSYEQYF. In nucleotides, the CDR3 is TGTGCCTGGAGTATGGGGACAGGGGGTTCCTACGAGCAGTACTTC. The whole variable domain, filled in from reference TRBV30 and TRBJ2-7, reads SQTIHQWPATLVQPVGSPLSLECTVEGTSNPNLYWYRQAAGRGLQLLFYSVGIGQISSEVPQNLSASRPQDRQFILSSKKLLLSDSGFYLCAWSMGTGGSYEQYFGPGTRLTVT.

The chain employs TRBV19 and TRBJ1-2; D might be TRBD1 (6 bases). The V gene's germline CDR1 is LNHDA and CDR2 SQIVND (reference sequence). The CDR3 runs to 14 residues. V was trimmed by 3 bases and J by 2 bases, leaving 10 bases between them. In DNA, the CDR3 is TGTGCCAGTAGTATCCAGGGGCTCAACTATGGCTACACCTTC. This sequence encodes CASSIQGLNYGYTF.

The genes are TRBV15 and TRBJ1-2; the match to TRBD1 covers 7 bases. CDR3 size: 15 residues. Germline CDR1 reads LNHNV; CDR2 reads YYDKDF (reference sequence). Unmatched junction bases numbered 4, after V lost 1 base and J lost 2 bases. The CDR3 nucleotides are TGTGCCACCAGCAGAGGTGGGGACAGCAACTATGGCTACACCTTC. Residues: CATSRGGDSNYGYTF.

The rearrangement links TRBV5-6 to TRBJ2-1, with a possible D match to TRBD2 (6 bases). V was pared by 0 bases and J by 7 bases, with 11 bases between. Germline V lookup: CDR1 SGHDT, CDR2 YYEEEE. The length of the CDR3 is 14 residues. The CDR3 sequence is CASSLGTRGNEQFF. The DNA of the CDR3 is TGTGCCAGCAGCTTGGGGACACGGGGGAATGAGCAGTTCTTC.

The chain carries TRBV5-8 and TRBJ2-1; D may be TRBD1 (6 bases). The V gene lost 0 bases and the J gene lost 9 bases, with 19 bases spanning the gap. This CDR3 has 16 residues. Germline CDR1 is SGHTS and CDR2 is YDEGEE. The CDR3 nucleotides read TGTGCCAGCAGCTTGGGGGCACACAGGGAATCCACTGAGCAGTTCTTC. Its protein is CASSLGAHRESTEQFF.

This rearrangement joins TRBV7-9 to TRBJ1-1; D might be TRBD1 (5 bases). Germline V lookup: CDR1 SEHNR, CDR2 FQNEAQ (reference sequence). Trimming removed 5 bases at V and 0 bases at J, with 10 bases between. This CDR3 spans 14 amino acids. Here the CDR3 reads CASSPQGVNTEAFF. CDR3 in DNA: TGTGCCAGCAGCCCCCAGGGAGTGAACACTGAAGCTTTCTTT.